The 14 T cell receptor beta chains listed next were all sequenced from one sample in a study of OX40 agonist ivuxolimab in advanced cancers. Method: immunoSEQ multiplex PCR; TCRdb's copy keeps in-frame clones and lacks some. This sample has approximately 48,000 clones, with approximately 80% found just once. The sequencing used CD4+ or CD8+ T cells sorted from blood, collected in a trial of the OX40 agonist ivuxolimab. These receptors came from an adult with an advanced solid tumor such as melanoma, head and neck, liver or kidney cancer.

The J gene is TRBJ1-5, the V gene TRBV7-8; TRBD1 might be the D (6 bases). The germline CDR1 and CDR2 sequences are SGHVS and FQNEAQ. V was trimmed by 4 bases and J by 3 bases, leaving 13 bases between them. The CDR3 sequence is 15 residues long. CDR3 in amino acids: CASSSSPGANQPQHF. The DNA for the CDR3 is TGTGCCAGCAGCTCTAGCCCAGGGGCCAATCAGCCCCAGCATTTT.

This clone was recorded a few times. The rearrangement joins TRBV27 to TRBJ2-1; D unresolved. The CDR3 extends over 19 amino acids. Germline V gene data show CDR1 as MNHEY and CDR2 as SMNVEV (reference sequence). V was shortened by 5 bases and J by 1 base, with 24 bases between the two germline ends. The CDR3 bases are TGTGCCAGCAGTCCACTCGCGACGACGCTACGTCCTTCCTACAATGAGCAGTTCTTC. Translated, it gives CASSPLATTLRPSYNEQFF.

The V call is TRBV4-3, the J call TRBJ1-1; D ambiguous. Deletions cut 3 bases from V and 3 bases from J, with 11 bases between. The CDR3 covers 14 residues. Germline CDR1 LGHNA, CDR2 YSLEER. The CDR3 sequence: CASSHLGGHTEAFF. For the CDR3, the DNA is TGCGCCAGCAGCCACTTGGGTGGCCACACTGAAGCTTTCTTT.

The rearrangement joins TRBV19 to TRBJ1-5; unclear D gene. The CDR3 is 16 residues long. V dropped 0 bases and J dropped 1 base, with 10 bases sitting between them. CDR1 and CDR2 from the germline V gene are LNHDA and SQIVND (reference sequence). CDR3 DNA: TGTGCCAGTAGTATAGAGGCGACCTTGAGCAATCAGCCCCAGCATTTT. Amino acids: CASSIEATLSNQPQHF.

The chain employs TRBV27 and TRBJ1-2, with 8 bases that match TRBD1. V trimming: 3 bases; J trimming: 8 bases; junction bases outside the gene matches: 5. CDR3 size: 13 residues. The germline V gene has CDR1 MNHEY and CDR2 SMNVEV (reference sequence). The CDR3 here is CASSFGQGWGYTF. DNA of the CDR3: TGTGCCAGCAGTTTCGGACAGGGTTGGGGCTACACCTTC.

The chain joins TRBV30 to TRBJ2-1; weak D call: TRBD2 (7 bases). Trimming took off 8 bases at V and 5 bases at J, with 16 bases between the two ends. Germline V CDR1 and CDR2: GTSNPN, SVGIG (reference sequence). The CDR3 totals 13 residues. Here the CDR3 reads CARGAPSNNEQFF. The CDR3 DNA sequence: TGTGCCCGGGGGGCCCCCTCGAACAATGAGCAGTTCTTC.

The V call is TRBV5-1, the J call TRBJ2-5; 7 nucleotides align to TRBD1. CDR1 SGHRS and CDR2 YFSETQ come from the germline V gene. CDR3 length: 13 amino acids. After removal of 5 bases from V and 5 bases from J, the junction contained 6 bases not matched to a gene. CDR3 in DNA: TGCGCCAGCAGTCAGGGGGTAGGGGAGACCCAGTACTTC. Its translation is CASSQGVGETQYF. Full variable domain (remainder filled in from reference TRBV5-1 and TRBJ2-5): KAGVTQTPRYLIKTRGQQVTLSCSPISGHRSVSWYQQTPGQGLQFLFEYFSETQRNKGNFPGRFSGRQFSNSRSEMNVSTLELGDSALYLCASSQGVGETQYFGPGTRLLVL.

The chain recombines TRBV6-6 with TRBJ1-2; D ambiguous. V was cut by 0 bases and J by 8 bases, with 10 bases left in between. Germline V gene data show CDR1 as MNHNY and CDR2 as SVGAGI (reference sequence). CDR3 length equals 13 residues. The CDR3 protein is CASSYSIARGYTF. The CDR3 region has the DNA TGTGCCAGCAGTTACTCGATCGCACGGGGCTACACCTTC.

The gene calls are TRBV15 and TRBJ1-4, with a possible D match to TRBD1 (5 bases). CDR3 length equals 15 residues. The V gene lost 1 base and the J gene lost 4 bases, with 10 bases spanning the gap. Germline-derived CDR1 and CDR2 are LNHNV and YYDKDF (reference sequence). The CDR3, as DNA: TGTGCCACCAGCAGAGGGGCAGGGTTTAATGAAAAACTGTTTTTT. This gives the protein CATSRGAGFNEKLFF.

The V call is TRBV19, the J call TRBJ2-7; 7 bases are a match to TRBD2. In germline, CDR1 is LNHDA, CDR2 SQIVND (reference sequence). The V and J ends lost 5 bases and 5 bases, in that order; junction bases with no gene match: 6. The CDR3 is 13 amino acids. The CDR3 reads CASSVGRPNEQYF. CDR3 DNA sequence: TGTGCCAGTAGTGTCGGGAGGCCGAACGAGCAGTACTTC. The full variable domain, in which reference TRBV19 and TRBJ2-7 provide the parts outside the CDR3, is DGGITQSPKYLFRKEGQNVTLSCEQNLNHDAMYWYRQDPGQGLRLIYYSQIVNDFQKGDIAEGYSVSREKKESFPLTVTSAQKNPTAFYLCASSVGRPNEQYFGPGTRLTVT.

J is TRBJ1-4 and V is TRBV10-2, with a weak D call TRBD1 (5 bases). Trimming removed 7 bases at V and 7 bases at J, with 13 bases between. The germline CDR1 and CDR2 sequences are WSHSY and SAAADI. CDR3 length: 13 residues. CDR3 protein: CASTRGEGEKLFF. CDR3 DNA: TGCGCCAGCACCCGAGGGGAAGGTGAAAAACTGTTTTTT.

This chain links TRBV7-9 with TRBJ1-2; 7 bases map to TRBD1. Germline-derived CDR1 and CDR2 are SEHNR and FQNEAQ (reference sequence). CDR3 length equals 13 residues. J gave up 5 bases and V 4 bases, and 4 bases lay outside the gene matches. The CDR3 loop reads CASSSEQGYGYTF. The CDR3 DNA reads TGTGCCAGCAGCTCCGAACAGGGGTATGGCTACACCTTC.

This chain joins TRBV2 and TRBJ2-1; either TRBD1 or TRBD2 may fit D (7 bases each). Germline V gene sequence: CDR1 SNHLY, CDR2 FYNNEI. The CDR3 runs 14 residues. Trimming pared 3 bases from V and 8 bases from J, leaving 14 bases between. CDR3 nucleotide sequence: TGTGCCAGCAGTGATCAGGGGGGAGGGGATGAGCAGTTCTTC. Its translation: CASSDQGGGDEQFF.

This chain joins TRBV2 and TRBJ1-4, with D perhaps matching TRBD1 (6 bases). The CDR3 has 13 amino acids. V dropped 8 bases and J dropped 7 bases, with 14 bases sitting between them. The germline CDR1 and CDR2 sequences are SNHLY and FYNNEI. The CDR3 DNA reads as TGTGCCAGCGCTAAACAGGGTGGTGAAAAACTGTTTTTT. Its translation: CASAKQGGEKLFF.